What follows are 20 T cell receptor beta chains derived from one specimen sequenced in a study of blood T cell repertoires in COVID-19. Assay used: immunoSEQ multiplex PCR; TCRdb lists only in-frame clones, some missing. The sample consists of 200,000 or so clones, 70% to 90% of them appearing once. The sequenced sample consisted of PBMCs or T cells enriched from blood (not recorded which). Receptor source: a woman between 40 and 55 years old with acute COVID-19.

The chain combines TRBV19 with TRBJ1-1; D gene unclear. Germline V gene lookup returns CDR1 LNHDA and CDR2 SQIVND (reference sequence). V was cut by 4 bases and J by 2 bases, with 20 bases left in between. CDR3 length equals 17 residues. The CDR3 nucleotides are TGTGCCAGTAGTAAGACGACCCTCGGAGGGATCAACACTGAAGCTTTCTTT. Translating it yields CASSKTTLGGINTEAFF. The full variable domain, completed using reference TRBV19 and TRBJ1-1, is DGGITQSPKYLFRKEGQNVTLSCEQNLNHDAMYWYRQDPGQGLRLIYYSQIVNDFQKGDIAEGYSVSREKKESFPLTVTSAQKNPTAFYLCASSKTTLGGINTEAFFGQGTRLTVV.

The CDR3 loop is CASSVETGRSGYTF. The CDR3 DNA sequence: TGTGCCAGCAGCGTGGAGACAGGGCGCTCTGGCTACACCTTC. V usage is TRBV9 and J usage is TRBJ1-2, with 7 bases fitting TRBD1. Germline V CDR1 and CDR2: SGDLS, YYNGEE. V trimming: 2 bases; J trimming: 7 bases; junction bases outside the gene matches: 8. The CDR3 covers 14 residues. The complete variable domain, with remaining parts taken from reference TRBV9 and TRBJ1-2, reads DSGVTQTPKHLITATGQRVTLRCSPRSGDLSVYWYQQSLDQGLQFLIQYYNGEERAKGNILERFSAQQFPDLHSELNLSSLELGDSALYFCASSVETGRSGYTFGSGTRLTVV.

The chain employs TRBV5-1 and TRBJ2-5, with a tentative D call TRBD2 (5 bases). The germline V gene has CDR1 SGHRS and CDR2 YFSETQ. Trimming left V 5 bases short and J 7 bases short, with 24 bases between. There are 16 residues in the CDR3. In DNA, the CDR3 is TGCGCCAGCAGTACCTTTTTGGACCTTAGTGGAGGGACCCAGTACTTC. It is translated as CASSTFLDLSGGTQYF.

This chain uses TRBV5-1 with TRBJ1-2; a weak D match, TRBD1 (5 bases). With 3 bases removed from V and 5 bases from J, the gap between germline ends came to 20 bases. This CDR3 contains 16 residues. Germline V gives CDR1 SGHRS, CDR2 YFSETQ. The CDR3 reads CASSSTALGGSYGYTF. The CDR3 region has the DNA TGCGCCAGCAGCTCCACAGCGTTGGGGGGGTCATATGGCTACACCTTC. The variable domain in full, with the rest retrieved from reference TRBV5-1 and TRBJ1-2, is KAGVTQTPRYLIKTRGQQVTLSCSPISGHRSVSWYQQTPGQGLQFLFEYFSETQRNKGNFPGRFSGRQFSNSRSEMNVSTLELGDSALYLCASSSTALGGSYGYTFGSGTRLTVV.

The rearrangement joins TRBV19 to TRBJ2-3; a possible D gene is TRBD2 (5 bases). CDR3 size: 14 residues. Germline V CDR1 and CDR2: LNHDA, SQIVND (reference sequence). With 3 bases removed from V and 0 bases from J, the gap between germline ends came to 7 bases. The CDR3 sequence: CASSISGSTDTQYF. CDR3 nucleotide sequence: TGTGCCAGTAGTATCTCGGGGAGCACAGATACGCAGTATTTT.

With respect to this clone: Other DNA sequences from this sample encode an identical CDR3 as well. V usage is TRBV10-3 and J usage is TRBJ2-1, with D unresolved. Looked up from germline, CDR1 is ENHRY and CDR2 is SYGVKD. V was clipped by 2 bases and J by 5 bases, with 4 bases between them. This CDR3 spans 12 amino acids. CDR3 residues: CAISETDNEQFF. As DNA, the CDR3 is TGTGCCATCAGTGAGACAGACAATGAGCAGTTCTTC.

CDR3 DNA: TGTGCCACCAGCAGGCATTCCGGGGGTGTCACTGAAGCTTTCTTT. This encodes CATSRHSGGVTEAFF. The chain links TRBV15 to TRBJ1-1; D is possibly TRBD1 (5 bases). With 3 bases removed from V and 4 bases from J, the gap between germline ends came to 15 bases. This CDR3 has 15 amino acids. Germline assignment: CDR1 LNHNV and CDR2 YYDKDF (reference sequence).

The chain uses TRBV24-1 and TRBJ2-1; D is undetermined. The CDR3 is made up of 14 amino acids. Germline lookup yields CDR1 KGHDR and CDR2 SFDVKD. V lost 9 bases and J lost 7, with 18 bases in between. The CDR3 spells CATSDPPPENEQFF. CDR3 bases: TGTGCCACCTCTGATCCCCCCCCGGAGAATGAGCAGTTCTTC.

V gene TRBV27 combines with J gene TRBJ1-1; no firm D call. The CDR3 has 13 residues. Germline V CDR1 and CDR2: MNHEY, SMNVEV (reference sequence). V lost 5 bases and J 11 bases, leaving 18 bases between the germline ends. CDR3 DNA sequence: TGTGCCAGCAGTACCCTCGGCCTGGGCCGGGCTTTCTTT. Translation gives CASSTLGLGRAFF.

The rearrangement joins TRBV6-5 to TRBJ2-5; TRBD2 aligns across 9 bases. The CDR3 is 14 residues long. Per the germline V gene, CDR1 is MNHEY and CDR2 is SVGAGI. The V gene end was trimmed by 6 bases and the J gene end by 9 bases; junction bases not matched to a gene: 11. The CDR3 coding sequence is TGTGCCAGCAGCCCCGGGGGCGGGGGGGTTCCCCAGTACTTC. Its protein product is CASSPGGGGVPQYF.

The CDR3 region is CASSEGSLMKLFF. CDR3 DNA: TGTGCCAGCAGCGAGGGATCCCTCATGAAACTGTTTTTT. The V gene is TRBV14, the J gene TRBJ1-4; D uncertain. CDR3 size: 13 residues. Germline CDR1 is SGHDN and CDR2 is FVKESK. The ends were cut back, 5 bases at V and 11 bases at J, with 15 bases in the middle. Variable domain in full (rest from reference TRBV14 and TRBJ1-4): EAGVTQFPSHSVIEKGQTVTLRCDPISGHDNLYWYRRVMGKEIKFLLHFVKESKQDESGMPNNRFLAERTGGTYSTLKVQPAELEDSGVYFCASSEGSLMKLFFGSGTQLSVL.

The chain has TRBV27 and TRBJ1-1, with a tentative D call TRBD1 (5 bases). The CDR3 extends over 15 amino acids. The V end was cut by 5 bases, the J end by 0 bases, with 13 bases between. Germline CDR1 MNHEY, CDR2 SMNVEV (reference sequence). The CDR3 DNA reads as TGTGCCAGCAGTGCCTATGGGGCCATGAACACTGAAGCTTTCTTT. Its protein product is CASSAYGAMNTEAFF.

CDR3 DNA: TGCGCCAGCAGCTTGTATACTCAGGGCCTTAATTCACCCCTCCACTTT. It encodes CASSLYTQGLNSPLHF. The chain joins TRBV5-1 to TRBJ1-6; D may be TRBD1 (5 bases). Per the germline V gene, CDR1 is SGHRS and CDR2 is YFSETQ. Trimming took off 1 base at V and 6 bases at J, with 14 bases between the two ends. This CDR3 region has 16 residues.

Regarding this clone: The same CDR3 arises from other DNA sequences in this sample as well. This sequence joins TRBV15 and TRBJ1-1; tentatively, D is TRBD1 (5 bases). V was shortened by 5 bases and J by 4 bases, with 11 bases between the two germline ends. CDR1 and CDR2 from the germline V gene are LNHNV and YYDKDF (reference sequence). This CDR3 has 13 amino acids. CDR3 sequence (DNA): TGTGCCACCAGCCGCGTTAGGGGCACTGAAGCTTTCTTT. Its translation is CATSRVRGTEAFF. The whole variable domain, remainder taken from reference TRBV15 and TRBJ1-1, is DAMVIQNPRYQVTQFGKPVTLSCSQTLNHNVMYWYQQKSSQAPKLLFHYYDKDFNNEADTPDNFQSRRPNTSFCFLDIRSPGLGDTAMYLCATSRVRGTEAFFGQGTRLTVV.

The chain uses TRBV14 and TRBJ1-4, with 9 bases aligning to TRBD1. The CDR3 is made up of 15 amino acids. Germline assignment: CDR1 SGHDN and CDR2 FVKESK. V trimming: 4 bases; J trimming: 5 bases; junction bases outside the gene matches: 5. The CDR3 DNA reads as TGTGCCAGCAGCCCGGACAGGGGATTCAATGAAAAACTGTTTTTT. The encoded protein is CASSPDRGFNEKLFF.

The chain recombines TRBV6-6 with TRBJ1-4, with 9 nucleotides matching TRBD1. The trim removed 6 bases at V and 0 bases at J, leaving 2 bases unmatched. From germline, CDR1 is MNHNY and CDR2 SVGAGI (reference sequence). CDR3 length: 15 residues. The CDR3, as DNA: TGTGCCAGCAGGACAGGGGGATCAACTAATGAAAAACTGTTTTTT. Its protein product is CASRTGGSTNEKLFF.

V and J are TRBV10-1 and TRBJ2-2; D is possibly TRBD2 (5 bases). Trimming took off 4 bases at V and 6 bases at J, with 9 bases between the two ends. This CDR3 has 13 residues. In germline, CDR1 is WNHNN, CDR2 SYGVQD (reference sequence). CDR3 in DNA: TGCGCCAGCAGTGTCGACTACGCCGGGGAGCTGTTTTTT. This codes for CASSVDYAGELFF.

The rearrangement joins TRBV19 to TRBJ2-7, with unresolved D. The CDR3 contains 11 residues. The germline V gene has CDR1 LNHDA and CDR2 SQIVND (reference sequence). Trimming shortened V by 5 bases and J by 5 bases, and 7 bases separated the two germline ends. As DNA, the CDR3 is TGTGCCAGTAGTGTCTTTGACGAGCAGTACTTC. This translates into CASSVFDEQYF.

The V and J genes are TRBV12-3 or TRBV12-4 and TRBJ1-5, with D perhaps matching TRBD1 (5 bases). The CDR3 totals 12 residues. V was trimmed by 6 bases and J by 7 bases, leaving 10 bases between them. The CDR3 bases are TGTGCCAGCAGGCAGGGCGCCCAGCCCCAGCATTTT. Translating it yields CASRQGAQPQHF.

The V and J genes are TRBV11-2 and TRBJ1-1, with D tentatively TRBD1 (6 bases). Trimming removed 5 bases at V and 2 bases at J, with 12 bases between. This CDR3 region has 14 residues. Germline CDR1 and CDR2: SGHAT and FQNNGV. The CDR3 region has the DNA TGTGCCAGCAGCCGTCGACAGGCAAACACTGAAGCTTTCTTT. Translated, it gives CASSRRQANTEAFF.